This T cell receptor (beta chain) was obtained from a study of glioma-infiltrating T cells. TCR alpha and beta CDR3 regions were amplified from RNA using iRepertoire nested multiplex PCR. TCRdb re-analysed the multiplex PCR reads in MiXCR, keeping a single row per CDR3 protein. The table has approximately 140,000 distinct CDR3 sequences, 24% seen once. Germline CDR1 and CDR2: WSHSY and SAAADI. The CDR3 spans 15 residues. Deletions cut 0 bases from V and 0 bases from J, with 8 bases between. Sequenced: glioma tissue, nonneoplastic brain tissue, or PBMCs (not recorded which). This TCR came from a human donor with low-grade glioma or glioblastoma, undergoing nonglioma brain surgery, or in good health (not recorded which). The chain employs TRBV10-2 and TRBJ1-1; D ambiguous. The CDR3 here is CASSESGGMNTEAFF. DNA for the CDR3: TGCGCCAGCAGTGAGTCCGGAGGGATGAACACTGAAGCTTTCTTT.